Described below is a single T cell receptor beta chain sequence and its context. Antigen: not known. V lost 3 bases, J lost 2 bases, and 2 bases stayed unmatched. Per germline, CDR1 SGDLS and CDR2 YYNGEE. This CDR3 is built from 15 residues. Produced via immunoSEQ multiplex PCR; TCRdb's table is partial and in-frame only. The sample has under 7,000 clones, about 80% seen once. This entry is derived from a study of chemoradiotherapy in HPV16-positive cancers. Overall study findings and caveats: Functional assays defining HPV-specific T cells used only a couple of HPV16-positive patients.

J is TRBJ2-3 and V is TRBV9, with 11 bases lining up with TRBD2. This receptor was taken from a human donor with HPV-associated anogenital cancer. This material was obtained from a patient who underwent chemoradiotherapy. CDR3 sequence reads: CASSAGLAATDTQYF. CDR3 in DNA: TGTGCCAGCAGCGCGGGACTAGCGGCCACAGATACGCAGTATTTT.